This TCR beta chain appears in the sequencing data of a study of blood T cell repertoires in COVID-19. About the study: Material from acute and convalescent COVID-19 was sourced from the United States, Italy and Spain. Nucleic acid was either cDNA or gDNA, and it came from T cells, B-cell-depleted T cells, or PBMCs.

Authors' analysis steps: Using reference gene primer amplification, nucleated cell counts were estimated. Profiled with immunoSEQ multiplex PCR; TCRdb holds only in-frame clones, not every one. The V and J calls and clone size are taken from that table; D and trimming were inferred from the DNA. Of roughly 52,000 clones listed, roughly 89% are singletons. This TCR was recovered from an elderly woman with acute or convalescent COVID-19. Sequences were obtained from peripheral blood.

The DNA for the CDR3 is TGCGCCAGCAGCTTGGGGCAGGGCTCGACTAATGAAAAACTGTTTTTT. Translation: CASSLGQGSTNEKLFF. V is TRBV5-1 and J is TRBJ1-4, with D perhaps matching TRBD1 (5 bases). Germline V gene lookup returns CDR1 SGHRS and CDR2 YFSETQ. CDR3 size: 16 residues. V shed 0 bases and J shed 2 bases, with 11 bases lying between them.